A single sample gave rise to the 24 T cell receptor beta chains below, sequenced in a study of T cell responses to AZD1222 COVID-19 vaccine. The data were produced by immunoSEQ multiplex PCR, yet TCRdb's version contains in-frame clones alone and is incomplete. There are over 95,000 clones in the sample; approximately 87% occur only once, and 12% lies in the top ten. The sample consisted of peripheral blood, taken on day 0 of AZD1222 vaccination. Receptors were obtained from an adult in good health.

This chain uses TRBV7-2 with TRBJ2-7; D unclear. The V end lost 2 bases, the J end lost 0 bases, and 11 bases lay between the germline ends. Looked up from germline, CDR1 is SGHTA and CDR2 is FQGNSA. The CDR3 has 15 residues. The CDR3 coding sequence is TGTGCCAGCAGCTTATTGTTAGGAACCTCCTACGAGCAGTACTTC. Residues: CASSLLLGTSYEQYF.

This chain joins TRBV9 and TRBJ2-3; 13 nucleotides match TRBD2. CDR3 length: 17 residues. Germline lookup yields CDR1 SGDLS and CDR2 YYNGEE. After removal of 1 base from V and 2 bases from J, the junction contained 4 bases not matched to a gene. The CDR3 bases are TGTGCCAGCAGCGTAACTAGCGGGAGGGTCCCCACAGATACGCAGTATTTT. It codes for CASSVTSGRVPTDTQYF.

The J gene is TRBJ2-7, the V gene TRBV5-6, with a possible D match to TRBD1 (6 bases). V shed 0 bases and J shed 2 bases, with 12 bases lying between them. Germline CDR1 SGHDT, CDR2 YYEEEE. This CDR3 is built from 15 residues. CDR3 residues: CASSLGAGVTYEQYF. The DNA of the CDR3 is TGTGCCAGCAGCTTGGGGGCAGGGGTAACCTACGAGCAGTACTTC.

The chain joins TRBV5-4 to TRBJ1-1; TRBD1 matches at 8 bases. This CDR3 is 15 amino acids long. J gave up 4 bases and V 4 bases, and 9 bases lay outside the gene matches. Germline V gene sequence: CDR1 SGHNT, CDR2 YYREEE (reference sequence). CDR3 sequence reads: CASSQTTGTGTEAFF. The CDR3 DNA reads as TGTGCCAGCAGCCAGACCACCGGGACAGGCACTGAAGCTTTCTTT.

The chain links TRBV20-1 to TRBJ1-5, with a possible D match to TRBD1 (5 bases). The germline V and J ends were trimmed by 3 bases and 3 bases, with 9 bases remaining between them. Germline loops: CDR1 DFQATT, CDR2 SNEGSKA (reference sequence). This CDR3 is built from 13 residues. In nucleotides, the CDR3 is TGCAGTGCTAGTGACAGTCTCAATCAGCCCCAGCATTTT. This gives the protein CSASDSLNQPQHF.

V usage is TRBV18 and J usage is TRBJ1-1; the D gene is possibly TRBD1 (6 bases). The germline V gene has CDR1 KGHSH and CDR2 LQKENI. With 0 bases removed from V and 4 bases from J, the gap between germline ends came to 9 bases. This CDR3 has 14 amino acids. The CDR3: CASSPPQGSTEAFF. The CDR3 DNA is TGTGCCAGCTCACCACCTCAGGGGAGCACTGAAGCTTTCTTT.

The chain has TRBV7-2 and TRBJ2-5; D is uncertain. The germline CDR1 and CDR2 sequences are SGHTA and FQGNSA. V was clipped by 6 bases and J by 0 bases, with 11 bases between them. The CDR3 covers 14 residues. CDR3 coding DNA: TGTGCCAGCAGTCGAAAGGAGTACCAAGAGACCCAGTACTTC. Its protein is CASSRKEYQETQYF.

The J gene is TRBJ2-3, the V gene TRBV6-6; no definite D call. V gave up 7 bases and J gave up 6 bases, with 17 bases separating them. Germline V gives CDR1 MNHNY, CDR2 SVGAGI (reference sequence). The CDR3 has 14 amino acids. Here the CDR3 reads CASTLLSRADTQYF. In DNA form, the CDR3 reads TGTGCCAGCACCCTACTTTCTAGGGCGGATACGCAGTATTTT.

This chain links TRBV10-2 with TRBJ1-6; D call uncertain. The CDR3 runs to 13 residues. Trimming stripped 2 bases from V and 2 bases from J, with 1 base between. The germline gives CDR1 WSHSY, CDR2 SAAADI. DNA for the CDR3: TGCGCCAGCAGTGAGGCCTATAATTCACCCCTCCACTTT. Translation: CASSEAYNSPLHF.

The V gene is TRBV19, the J gene TRBJ2-7; 10 bases are a match to TRBD1. This CDR3 has 17 residues. The V gene end was trimmed by 3 bases and the J gene end by 1 base; junction bases not matched to a gene: 9. Germline-derived CDR1 and CDR2 are LNHDA and SQIVND (reference sequence). The chain's CDR3 is CASSISGTGADSYEQYF. The CDR3 nucleotides read TGTGCCAGTAGTATTTCCGGGACAGGGGCCGATTCCTACGAGCAGTACTTC.

The V and J genes are TRBV4-2 and TRBJ1-1; 7 nucleotides match TRBD1. The CDR3 extends over 15 amino acids. CDR1 is LGHNA, CDR2 YNFKEQ, per germline. With 3 bases clipped from V and 0 bases from J, the junction kept 4 bases outside the gene matches. CDR3 bases: TGTGCCAGCAGCCAGGGGGACAGCTTGAACACTGAAGCTTTCTTT. It specifies CASSQGDSLNTEAFF.

This rearrangement joins TRBV2 to TRBJ2-1, with TRBD2 as a possible D gene (5 bases). The V and J ends lost 4 bases and 6 bases respectively, with 16 bases between them. Germline V gene data show CDR1 as SNHLY and CDR2 as FYNNEI. The CDR3 contains 15 residues. CDR3 in amino acids: CASSAAGPISNEQFF. The CDR3 nucleotides read TGTGCCAGCAGTGCGGCGGGCCCGATTAGCAATGAGCAGTTCTTC.

The chain links TRBV7-2 to TRBJ2-3; D possibly corresponds to TRBD1 (5 bases). CDR1 SGHTA and CDR2 FQGNSA come from the germline V gene. Trimming took off 0 bases at V and 6 bases at J, with 10 bases between the two ends. The CDR3 has 14 residues. The CDR3 reads CASSLAAGSDTQYF. DNA for the CDR3: TGTGCCAGCAGCTTAGCGGCAGGGTCTGATACGCAGTATTTT.

V is TRBV6-2 or TRBV6-3 and J is TRBJ2-1; 8 nucleotides align to TRBD1. V was pared by 5 bases and J by 2 bases, with 8 bases of the junction left unmatched. The CDR3 contains 16 residues. Germline V gene sequence: CDR1 MNHEY, CDR2 SVGEGT. This CDR3 reads CASSDPGQGTYNEQFF. CDR3 nucleotide sequence: TGTGCCAGCAGTGATCCAGGACAGGGCACCTACAATGAGCAGTTCTTC.

The rearrangement uses TRBV24-1 and TRBJ2-1; TRBD2 aligns across 7 bases. V lost 0 bases and J lost 8; bases outside the gene matches: 12. The V gene's germline CDR1 is KGHDR and CDR2 SFDVKD. The CDR3 totals 17 residues. This CDR3 is CATSDLASPGGLHEQFF. CDR3 bases: TGTGCCACCAGTGATTTGGCCTCCCCGGGAGGTCTACATGAGCAGTTCTTC.

V usage is TRBV12-5 and J usage is TRBJ1-1, with 9 nucleotides matching TRBD1. Trimming cost V 1 base and J 5 bases; bases outside gene matches: 11. This CDR3 contains 17 residues. The germline V gene has CDR1 LGHNT and CDR2 FRNRAP. As DNA, the CDR3 is TGTGCTAGTGGTTTGGCTCCCCCGGGACAGGGAATTACTGAAGCTTTCTTT. It codes for CASGLAPPGQGITEAFF.

The rearrangement joins TRBV29-1 to TRBJ2-7; D perhaps matches TRBD2 (6 bases). CDR3 length equals 13 residues. V lost 8 bases, J lost 1 base, and 15 bases lay in between. Germline V CDR1 and CDR2: SQVTM, ANQGSEA. CDR3 amino acids: CSFQRRGSYEQYF. CDR3 DNA sequence: TGCAGCTTCCAGAGGCGGGGATCCTACGAGCAGTACTTC.

Only a few counts were recorded for this clone. This rearrangement joins TRBV29-1 to TRBJ1-3; TRBD1 might be the D (5 bases). Germline lookup yields CDR1 SQVTM and CDR2 ANQGSEA. The V gene lost 0 bases and the J gene lost 2 bases, with 8 bases spanning the gap. CDR3 length equals 14 residues. For the CDR3, the DNA is TGCAGCGTTGAAGAATCAGGGACTGGAAACACCATATATTTT. Translating it yields CSVEESGTGNTIYF.

This chain connects TRBV5-1 to TRBJ1-2, with D perhaps matching TRBD1 (6 bases). The CDR3 spans 12 residues. In germline, CDR1 is SGHRS, CDR2 YFSETQ. V lost 4 bases and J 8 bases, leaving 12 bases between the germline ends. The CDR3 nucleotides are TGCGCCAGCAGCAGGGGGACGCAGGGCTACACCTTC. This translates into CASSRGTQGYTF.

The chain combines TRBV5-1 with TRBJ1-6, with TRBD1 matching 7 bases. V shed 2 bases, J shed 10 bases, and the junction held 9 bases outside the gene matches. CDR1 is SGHRS, CDR2 YFSETQ, per germline. CDR3 length: 15 amino acids. The CDR3 DNA reads TGCGCCAGCAGCTTTTTAGGGGGCAGCGACTCACCCCTCCACTTT. Its protein is CASSFLGGSDSPLHF.

The gene calls are TRBV27 and TRBJ2-7, with D possibly being TRBD1 (6 bases). The V gene's germline CDR1 is MNHEY and CDR2 SMNVEV (reference sequence). Trimming shortened V by 2 bases and J by 2 bases, and 7 bases separated the two germline ends. This CDR3 comprises 13 residues. Here the CDR3 reads CASSLQGTYEQYF. Written as DNA, the CDR3 is TGTGCCAGCAGTTTACAGGGGACCTACGAGCAGTACTTC.

This clone was counted between two and nine times. The gene calls are TRBV7-9 and TRBJ2-1; D is uncertain. The germline gives CDR1 SEHNR, CDR2 FQNEAQ (reference sequence). V lost 2 bases to trimming and J lost 9 bases, with 14 bases between them. CDR3 size: 14 residues. The CDR3, as DNA: TGTGCCAGCAGCTTATTATCCTTGGGCGGTGAGCAGTTCTTC. Protein: CASSLLSLGGEQFF.

V is TRBV3-1 (or the pseudogene TRBV3-2) and J is TRBJ1-1, with D maybe TRBD1 (6 bases). This CDR3 has 12 residues. Deletions cut 4 bases from V and 7 bases from J, with 10 bases between. The germline V gene encodes CDR1 LGHDT and CDR2 YNNKEL (reference sequence). For the CDR3, the DNA is TGTGCCAGCAGCCCCTCCAGGGGTGAAGCTTTCTTT. It translates to CASSPSRGEAFF.

The V call is TRBV3-1 (or the pseudogene TRBV3-2), the J call TRBJ1-1; D perhaps matches TRBD1 (6 bases). The germline V and J ends were trimmed by 1 base and 1 base, with 22 bases remaining between them. CDR3 length equals 19 residues. Per germline, CDR1 LGHDT and CDR2 YNNKEL (reference sequence). In nucleotides, the CDR3 is TGTGCCAGCAGCCAAGTTGGAGGGGGTCTACCTACGCCGAACACTGAAGCTTTCTTT. Its translation: CASSQVGGGLPTPNTEAFF.